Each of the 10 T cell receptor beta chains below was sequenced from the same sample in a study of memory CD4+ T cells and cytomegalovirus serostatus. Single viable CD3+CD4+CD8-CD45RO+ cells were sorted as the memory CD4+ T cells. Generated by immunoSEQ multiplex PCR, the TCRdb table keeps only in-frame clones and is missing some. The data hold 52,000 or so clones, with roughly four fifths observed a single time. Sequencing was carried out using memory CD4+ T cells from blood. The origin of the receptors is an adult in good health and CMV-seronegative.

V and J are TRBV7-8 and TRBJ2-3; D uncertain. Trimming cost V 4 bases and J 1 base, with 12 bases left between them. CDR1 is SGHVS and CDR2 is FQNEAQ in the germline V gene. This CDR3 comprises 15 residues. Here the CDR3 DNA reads TGTGCCAGCAGCTCTCCAATGCACCGCACAGATACGCAGTATTTT. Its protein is CASSSPMHRTDTQYF.

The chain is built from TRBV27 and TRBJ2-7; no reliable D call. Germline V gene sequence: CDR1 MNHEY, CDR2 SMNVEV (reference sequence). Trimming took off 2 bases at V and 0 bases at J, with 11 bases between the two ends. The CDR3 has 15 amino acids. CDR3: CASSLGPLSSYEQYF. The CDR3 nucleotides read TGTGCCAGCAGTTTAGGCCCCTTGAGCTCCTACGAGCAGTACTTC.

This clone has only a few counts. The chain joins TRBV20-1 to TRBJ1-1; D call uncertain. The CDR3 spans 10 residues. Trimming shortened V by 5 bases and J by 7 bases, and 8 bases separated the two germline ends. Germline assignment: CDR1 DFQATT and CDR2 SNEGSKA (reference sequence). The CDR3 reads CSAVLVEAFF. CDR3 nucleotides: TGCAGTGCTGTCTTGGTTGAAGCTTTCTTT.

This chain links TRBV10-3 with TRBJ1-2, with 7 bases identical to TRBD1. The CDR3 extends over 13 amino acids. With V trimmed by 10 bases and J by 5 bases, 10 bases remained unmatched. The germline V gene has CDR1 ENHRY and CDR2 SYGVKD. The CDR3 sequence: CANTDRPPYGYTF. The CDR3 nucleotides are TGTGCCAATACGGACAGGCCCCCTTATGGCTACACCTTC.

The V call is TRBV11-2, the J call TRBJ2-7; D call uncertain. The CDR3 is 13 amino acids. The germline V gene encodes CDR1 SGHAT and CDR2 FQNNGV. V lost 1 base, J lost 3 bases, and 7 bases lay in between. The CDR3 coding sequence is TGTGCCAGCAGCTTAGGACAAGTCTACGAGCAGTACTTC. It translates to CASSLGQVYEQYF. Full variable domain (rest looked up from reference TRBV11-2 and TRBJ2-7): EAGVAQSPRYKIIEKRQSVAFWCNPISGHATLYWYQQILGQGPKLLIQFQNNGVVDDSQLPKDRFSAERLKGVDSTLKIQPAKLEDSAVYLCASSLGQVYEQYFGPGTRLTVT.

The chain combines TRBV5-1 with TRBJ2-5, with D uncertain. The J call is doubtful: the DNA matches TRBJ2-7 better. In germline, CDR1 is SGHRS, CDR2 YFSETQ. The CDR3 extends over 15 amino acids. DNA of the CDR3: TGCGCCAGCAGCTTGGCACACATCCGCTCCTACGAGCAGTACTTC. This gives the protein CASSLAHIRSYEQYF.

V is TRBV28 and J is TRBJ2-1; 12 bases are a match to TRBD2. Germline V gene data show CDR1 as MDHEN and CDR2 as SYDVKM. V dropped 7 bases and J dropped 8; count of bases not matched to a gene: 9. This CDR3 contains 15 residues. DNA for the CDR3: TGTGCCAGCACCCCCTTTTCTAGCGGGAGGGATGAGCAGTTCTTC. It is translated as CASTPFSSGRDEQFF.

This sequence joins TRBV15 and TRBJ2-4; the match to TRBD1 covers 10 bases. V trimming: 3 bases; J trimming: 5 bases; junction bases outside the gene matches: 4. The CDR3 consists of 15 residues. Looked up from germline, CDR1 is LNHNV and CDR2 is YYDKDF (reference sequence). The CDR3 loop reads CATSSLTGGQNIQYF. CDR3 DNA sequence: TGTGCCACCAGCAGCCTGACAGGGGGCCAAAACATTCAGTACTTC.

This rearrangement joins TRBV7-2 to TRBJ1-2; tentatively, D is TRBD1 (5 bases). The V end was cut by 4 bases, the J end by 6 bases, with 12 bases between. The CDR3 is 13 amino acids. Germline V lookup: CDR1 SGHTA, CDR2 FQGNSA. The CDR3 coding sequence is TGTGCCAGCAGCTCATTGGCGGGGGATGGCTACACCTTC. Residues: CASSSLAGDGYTF. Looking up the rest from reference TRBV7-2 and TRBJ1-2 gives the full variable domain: GAGVSQSPSNKVTEKGKDVELRCDPISGHTALYWYRQSLGQGLEFLIYFQGNSAPDKSGLPSDRFSAERTGGSVSTLTIQRTQQEDSAVYLCASSSLAGDGYTFGSGTRLTVV.

As DNA, the CDR3 is TGCGCCAGCAGCAGGACCAACTCCTACAATGAGCAGTTCTTC. It specifies CASSRTNSYNEQFF. The chain recombines TRBV4-3 with TRBJ2-1; no definite D call. The V end lost 5 bases, the J end lost 0 bases, and 8 bases lay between the germline ends. The CDR3 runs 14 residues. In germline, CDR1 is LGHNA, CDR2 YSLEER.